This TCR beta chain is from a study of blood T cell repertoires in COVID-19. Study as a whole: PBMCs, B-cell-depleted T cells, or T cells provided the cDNA or gDNA that made up the material.

Profiled with immunoSEQ multiplex PCR; TCRdb holds only in-frame clones, not every one. The sample consists of 65,000 to 75,000 clones, 80% to 90% of them appearing once. V dropped 7 bases and J dropped 1 base, with 16 bases sitting between them. Germline V gene sequence: CDR1 MDHEN, CDR2 SYDVKM. This CDR3 region has 15 residues. What was sequenced was peripheral blood. This clonotype originated in a woman aged 50 to 60 with active COVID-19. The chain carries TRBV28 and TRBJ1-2; D is unclear. The CDR3 protein is CASTGEQNLNYGYTF. In DNA, the CDR3 is TGTGCCAGCACCGGCGAACAGAACCTTAACTATGGCTACACCTTC.